These 14 T cell receptor beta chains came from one sample sequenced in a study of cytomegalovirus exposure and HLA in healthy donors. The PCR ran on 60 Vbeta and 13 Jbeta primers. Measured with immunoSEQ multiplex PCR; TCRdb has only the in-frame clones, and not every one. Among approximately 200,000 clones listed, more than 75% were seen once. The sequencing input was PBMCs. These receptors came from a woman aged 50 to 65 in good health and CMV-seropositive.

The chain recombines TRBV11-2 with TRBJ1-6; TRBD1 matches at 8 bases. From germline, CDR1 is SGHAT and CDR2 FQNNGV. The V and J ends lost 1 base and 11 bases, in that order; junction bases with no gene match: 4. There are 14 residues in the CDR3. In nucleotides, the CDR3 is TGTGCCAGCAGCTTAGGACAGGGGAATCCACCCCTCCACTTT. It translates to CASSLGQGNPPLHF.

The V call is TRBV19, the J call TRBJ2-2; no reliable D call. Looked up from germline, CDR1 is LNHDA and CDR2 is SQIVND (reference sequence). The CDR3 contains 15 residues. V was trimmed by 5 bases and J by 0 bases, leaving 10 bases between them. The CDR3: CASSLHYTNTGELFF. The CDR3 DNA reads TGTGCCAGTAGTCTCCACTACACGAACACCGGGGAGCTGTTTTTT.

The genes are TRBV7-9 and TRBJ2-1; perhaps TRBD2 as D (6 bases). The V gene's germline CDR1 is SEHNR and CDR2 FQNEAQ (reference sequence). The CDR3 runs 12 residues. The V end lost 3 bases, the J end lost 9 bases, and 9 bases lay between the germline ends. CDR3 region: CASSLGGFEQFF. DNA of the CDR3: TGTGCCAGCAGCTTGGGGGGTTTTGAGCAGTTCTTC. The full variable domain, in which reference TRBV7-9 and TRBJ2-1 provide the parts outside the CDR3, is DTGVSQNPRHKITKRGQNVTFRCDPISEHNRLYWYRQTLGQGPEFLTYFQNEAQLEKSRLLSDRFSAERPKGSFSTLEIQRTEQGDSAMYLCASSLGGFEQFFGPGTRLTVL.

The chain joins TRBV6-1 to TRBJ2-2; no firm D call. The CDR3 has 13 residues. V lost 6 bases, J lost 5 bases, and 10 bases lay in between. CDR1 and CDR2 (germline): MNHNS, SASEGT. This chain's CDR3 is CASRETLTGELFF. The CDR3 nucleotides are TGTGCCAGCAGGGAGACTCTTACCGGGGAGCTGTTTTTT.

This clone appeared a few times. Other DNA sequences within the sample encode an identical CDR3. The chain combines TRBV12-5 with TRBJ2-3, with D possibly matching TRBD2 (5 bases). The V end was cut by 6 bases, the J end by 6 bases, with 7 bases between. This CDR3 region has 11 residues. In germline, CDR1 is LGHNT, CDR2 FRNRAP. CDR3 sequence: CASGRGDTQYF. CDR3 nucleotides: TGTGCTAGTGGCCGCGGGGATACGCAGTATTTT. The full variable domain, its missing parts supplied by reference TRBV12-5 and TRBJ2-3, is DARVTQTPRHKVTEMGQEVTMRCQPILGHNTVFWYRQTMMQGLELLAYFRNRAPLDDSGMPKDRFSAEMPDATLATLKIQPSEPRDSAVYFCASGRGDTQYFGPGTRLTVL.

The V gene is TRBV5-8, the J gene TRBJ1-3; 7 bases align to TRBD1. This CDR3 is built from 17 residues. Germline V gene sequence: CDR1 SGHTS, CDR2 YDEGEE. Trimming cost V 4 bases and J 6 bases; bases outside gene matches: 16. The CDR3, as DNA: TGTGCCAGCAGCCCGGCTCTATACAGGGGAAGAACAAACACCATATATTTT. This codes for CASSPALYRGRTNTIYF.

The table lists this clone with a count of one. The gene calls are TRBV5-1 and TRBJ2-5; the D is unclear. Looked up from germline, CDR1 is SGHRS and CDR2 is YFSETQ. V dropped 7 bases and J dropped 2 bases, with 15 bases sitting between them. The CDR3 sequence is 14 residues long. The CDR3 spells CASFPGPPQETQYF. In nucleotides, the CDR3 is TGCGCCAGCTTCCCCGGTCCTCCTCAAGAGACCCAGTACTTC.

This chain links TRBV7-8 with TRBJ2-5, with D perhaps matching TRBD2 (5 bases). The V end was cut by 1 base, the J end by 2 bases, with 5 bases between. The germline V gene encodes CDR1 SGHVS and CDR2 FQNEAQ. The CDR3 contains 13 residues. CDR3 bases: TGTGCCAGCAGCTTAGAGCGGCAAGAGACCCAGTACTTC. It is translated as CASSLERQETQYF.

This clone has a single count. The chain uses TRBV11-3 and TRBJ2-1, with 7 bases fitting TRBD2. Germline assignment: CDR1 SGHNT and CDR2 YENEEA. V dropped 1 base and J dropped 8; count of bases not matched to a gene: 8. The CDR3 is 15 amino acids. CDR3 DNA sequence: TGTGCCAGCAGCTTAGGTGGGGAGGGGAGGTATGAGCAGTTCTTC. As protein: CASSLGGEGRYEQFF.

The chain employs TRBV18 and TRBJ2-3; D perhaps matches TRBD1 (6 bases). The CDR3 is 15 residues long. V gave up 6 bases and J gave up 3 bases, with 16 bases separating them. Germline values: CDR1 KGHSH, CDR2 LQKENI. As DNA, the CDR3 is TGTGCCAGCTCCCCCCCCGACAGGAGAACAGATACGCAGTATTTT. It codes for CASSPPDRRTDTQYF.

The chain couples TRBV19 to TRBJ2-6; weak D call: TRBD1 (5 bases). V gave up 3 bases and J gave up 3 bases, with 12 bases separating them. Looked up from germline, CDR1 is LNHDA and CDR2 is SQIVND (reference sequence). The CDR3 runs to 16 residues. CDR3 sequence: CASSMQGSGGANVLTF. The CDR3 DNA follows: TGTGCCAGTAGTATGCAGGGCTCGGGTGGGGCCAACGTCCTGACTTTC.

The rearrangement uses TRBV15 and TRBJ1-5; D possibly corresponds to TRBD1 (5 bases). V was pared by 4 bases and J by 7 bases, with 20 bases between. The CDR3 sequence is 16 residues long. The V gene's germline CDR1 is LNHNV and CDR2 YYDKDF (reference sequence). This chain's CDR3 is CATSKPGGAGKQPQHF. The CDR3 DNA is TGTGCCACCAGCAAACCCGGAGGGGCAGGGAAACAGCCCCAGCATTTT.

The chain is built from TRBV5-1 and TRBJ1-1; D is unclear. Trimming took 0 bases from V and 3 from J, leaving 9 bases between them. Germline-derived CDR1 and CDR2 are SGHRS and YFSETQ. The CDR3 extends over 14 amino acids. This chain's CDR3 is CASSLGNSHTEAFF. As DNA, the CDR3 is TGCGCCAGCAGCTTGGGTAACAGCCACACTGAAGCTTTCTTT.

In this sample, this clone turned up a few times. This sequence joins TRBV6-5 and TRBJ2-7, with a possible D match to TRBD1 (6 bases). The CDR3 has 12 amino acids. With 10 bases removed from V and 6 bases from J, the gap between germline ends came to 16 bases. Per germline, CDR1 MNHEY and CDR2 SVGAGI. CDR3 coding DNA: TGTGCCACCTGGACAGTGGCCGGCGAGCAGTACTTC. Amino acid sequence: CATWTVAGEQYF.